This paragraph covers one T cell receptor (beta chain) sequence. Its antigen is undetermined. These data are taken from a study of a mutant IDH1 vaccine in newly diagnosed glioma. Study-wide background: Vaccination followed radiotherapy alone by 4-6 weeks, or accompanied temozolomide cycles. It was at week 35 that visit V12 occurred, and at week 47 that visit V13 did.

Time point described: week 35, safety follow-up. Each dose delivered 300 ug of mutant IDH1 20-mer peptide subcutaneously with imiquimod. This table comes from immunoSEQ multiplex PCR, and its TCRdb copy is limited to in-frame clones, with some not included. The sample has tens of thousands of clones, approximately 87% seen once. The clonotype was recovered from a man aged 35-49 years with glioma. Specimen: PBMCs, collected from a glioma patient whose treatment included an IDH1 peptide vaccine.

The CDR3 loop reads CASKETANQPQHF. The CDR3 region has the DNA TGTGCCAGCAAAGAGACAGCAAATCAGCCCCAGCATTTT. The J gene is TRBJ1-5, the V gene TRBV6-5; tentatively, D is TRBD1 (5 bases). The CDR3 has 13 amino acids. Per the germline V gene, CDR1 is MNHEY and CDR2 is SVGAGI. The V and J ends lost 7 bases and 4 bases respectively, with 11 bases between them.